Listed below are T cell receptor beta chains from one sample, sequenced in a study of blood T cell repertoires in COVID-19. Assay used: immunoSEQ multiplex PCR; TCRdb lists only in-frame clones, some missing. The sample lists around 58,000 clones, approximately 85% occurring once. The sequenced sample was peripheral blood. These receptors all come from a human donor in a cohort sampled during active COVID-19. The CDR3 runs from the conserved cysteine through the conserved F or W. Fields, in order: CDR3 length, V gene, CDR3 protein.

15 | TRBV21-1 | CASSRGPRKNTEAFF
15 | TRBV14 | CASSHQGVGSYEQYF
14 | TRBV3-1/TRBV3-2 | CASSQRGGYNEQFF
13 | TRBV9 | CASTLGGTGELFF
14 | TRBV5-1 | CASSSGTGGNEQYF
15 | TRBV3-1/TRBV3-2 | CASSYGQGMNTEAFF
14 | TRBV2 | CASSRLAGTGTQYF
13 | TRBV5-1 | CASSLTPRYGYTF
17 | TRBV2 | CASSDPWDRQAGETQYF
15 | TRBV6-6 | CASSQAGTGQETQYF
17 | TRBV7-9 | CASDPLASGGASDTQYF
15 | TRBV9 | CASSARTAPNYGYTF
14 | TRBV6-5 | CASSYSRDNYEQYF
14 | TRBV9 | CASSPRTSTDTQYF
13 | TRBV5-5 | CASSFAGSYGYTF
14 | TRBV6-6 | CASSYYPQGNEQFF
14 | TRBV15 | CANSPRGLTDTQYF
16 | TRBV11-2 | CASSLDRGSLNTEAFF
14 | TRBV9 | CASSPGQVLYEQYF
11 | TRBV5-6 | CASSLRETQYF
15 | TRBV29-1 | CSAQAGTASTDTQYF
19 | TRBV2 | CASSVNRMRTGPKTGELFF
17 | TRBV5-4 | CASSIRGLNSGANVLTF
18 | TRBV18 | CASSPLVRTRREGTEAFF
15 | TRBV3-1/TRBV3-2 | CASSQGKTANTEAFF
15 | TRBV6-2/TRBV6-3 | CASSYNRADNSPLHF
13 | TRBV7-2 | CASSPGYEETQYF
16 | TRBV5-6 | CASSKLTSQNTGELFF
14 | TRBV10-3 | CAINGGLATDTQYF
11 | TRBV29-1 | CSVLDGTEAFF
12 | TRBV18 | CASTTTSGEKFF
18 | TRBV21-1 | CASSKGAGDRVSNQPQHF
16 | TRBV5-1 | CASSLGLAANTGELFF
13 | TRBV5-1 | CASSQQVDTEAFF
17 | TRBV11-2 | CASSPWPGQKNTGELFF
12 | TRBV12-3/TRBV12-4 | CASSFSDNEQFF
15 | TRBV29-1 | CSVISGSGRANVLTF
17 | TRBV7-3 | CASSPPGGPSSYNEQFF
12 | TRBV9 | CASSAAADTQYF
15 | TRBV6-2/TRBV6-3 | CASSYLGRSGNTIYF